These T cell receptor beta chains were read from a single sample in a study of shared clonotypes between healthy human individuals. The assay was immunoSEQ multiplex PCR, and TCRdb's table has in-frame clones only and misses some. The sample records about 2 million clones, over 85% being singletons. The sequenced sample was naive CD8+ T cells sorted from blood. These receptors came from a man aged 18 to 29 in good health. CDR3s leave out the opening cysteine and the closing phenylalanine or tryptophan.

v_call cdr3_aa
TRBV4-3 ASSPRGLAGEDTQY
TRBV27 ASSSRTGDGYT
TRBV5-1 ASSIDFGTGLPYEQY
TRBV27 ASSWGHGEQF
TRBV28 ASSPQPESEQY
TRBV11-2 ASSLGREGPSYNEQF
TRBV10-2 ASSQTGGFGRQETQY
TRBV28 ASSTTTDTQY
TRBV5-1 ASSPGDRPDPFEAF
TRBV28 ASSLLAGGADTQY
TRBV9 ASNTGLNYGYT
TRBV27 ASSVLELAGVAYEQY
TRBV10-2 ASSEDGEGAREKLF
TRBV14 ASSQVLNTEAF
TRBV5-4 ASSLKLGKETQY
TRBV9 ASSEAGTSGISNEQF
TRBV11-2 ASSPFARPDTQY
TRBV2 ASTPGVSYEQY
TRBV6-5 ASSWGLGMNTGELF
TRBV7-7 ASSPGLIPNEQF
TRBV11-2 ASSFREQY
TRBV9 ASSRLAEQETQY
TRBV4-3 ASSQDSRETQY
TRBV11-2 ASSLSRGNHYEQY
TRBV27 ASSPVGAYNEQF
TRBV9 ASSVGTGQTLSYNEQF
TRBV7-9 ASSLRVSYEQY
TRBV6-5 ASSYSIPGGPDIQY
TRBV11-3 ASSLGNRGIETQY
TRBV29-1 SVLGVGELF
TRBV27 ASTGRTSYNEQF
TRBV7-8 ASSQGLAGGPGNEQF